This TCR beta chain was obtained from a study of cytomegalovirus exposure and HLA in healthy donors. Study-level results: Generally TCR sequences proved uncommon, though certain public TCRs appeared in numerous donors. Researchers catalogued approximately 160 TCR beta chains as cytomegalovirus-associated. Clusters of TCRs from the first cohort tended to co-occur in the 120 or so validation repertoires (as a later analysis found).

A remark on this clone: The antigen remains unidentified.

Sequencing used immunoSEQ multiplex PCR; TCRdb keeps in-frame clones, though not all of them. The profile shows around 190,000 clones, roughly 81% of them singletons. V gave up 0 bases and J gave up 2 bases; unmatched junction bases: 4. The germline V gene encodes CDR1 KGHSH and CDR2 LQKENI. The CDR3 is 16 residues long. The sample consisted of PBMCs. The chain carries TRBV18 and TRBJ2-7; TRBD2 agrees at 10 bases. The TCR comes from a woman aged 30 to 39 in good health and CMV-seronegative. The CDR3 nucleotides read TGTGCCAGCTCACCACCGGCAGCGGGGGGGCCCTACGAGCAGTACTTC. Translated, it gives CASSPPAAGGPYEQYF.